Sequencing of this T cell receptor (beta chain) was carried out in a study of blood T cells in healthy people across ages (dated by TCRdb to between 2015 and 2017). About the full investigation: In model experiments, roughly one uniquely barcoded TCR beta cDNA molecule per two T cells was captured by template switching. Age-related changes in TCR beta repertoire diversity were measured in the study by deep sequencing normalized with unique cDNA molecular identifiers. Four age groups were formed from the donors: young (average 16 years), middle-aged (approximately 39), aged (62) and long-lived (82). To avoid experimental bias, donors of different ages were spread randomly across the sequencing lanes. Using the same blood draw, the study looked at two additional independent replicas of 1 million unique cDNA reads for two donors, one aged 18 to 30 and the other aged 80 or older. General study outcomes and caveats: Observed TCR beta diversity per million T cells fell roughly linearly with age, and a significant reduction was already apparent by age about 38. Total diversity estimates from one million sequenced T cells were considered lower bounds and underestimates. Compared with the aged group, the long-lived group had more naive CD4+ T cells, fewer expanded clones and increased TCR diversity, a pattern suggesting age selection. A strong correlation was found between observed TCR beta diversity and the percentage of naive T cells measured by flow cytometry. Because donor CMV infection status was unknown, age-related changes in expanded clonotypes were potentially confounded. Because profiling used bulk unsorted PBMCs, naive and antigen-experienced compartments could not be compared conclusively.

The CDR3 sequence holds 12 residues, the cysteine and phenylalanine included. Only CDR3 DNA remains: 36 bases, in frame from the first base. Trimming takes 5 bases off V and 5 bases off J; junction bases not matched to a gene: 5. CDR1 and CDR2 were assigned from the germline V gene as SQVTM and ANQGSEA. This clonotype was detected a few times. It lacks a known antigen. Base qualities are not at hand, and no much larger clone is one base apart. Systemically healthy Caucasian individuals from Russia, 39 in total and aged about 6 to 100 years, were included as donors. Each donor gave around 9.9 milliliters of peripheral blood, collected into EDTA-treated Vacutainer tubes. Ficoll-Paque density-gradient centrifugation was used to isolate PBMCs, with at least 6 million per sample. Trizol reagent was used to extract total RNA from the PBMCs, yielding at least 5.5 micrograms per sample. Naive CD45RAhigh/CD27high T cell percentages were measured by flow cytometry on a PBMC aliquot from every donor.

Library construction relied on 5' RACE. The reads were generated on an Illumina HiSeq 2500. The second PCR ran for roughly 7 to 12 cycles and used a J-beta primer mix along with a sample-barcoded 5' primer. A template-switch 5' adaptor carrying 12 random nucleotides introduced a unique molecular identifier onto each TCR beta cDNA molecule. At least 2.5 million CDR3-containing paired-end reads were obtained from each sample. All of the RNA was converted into first-strand cDNA using the Mint cDNA synthesis kit, with a TRBC-specific oligonucleotide serving as the primer. Following uracil-DNA glycosylase treatment, a first 18-cycle PCR with universal primers M1SS and BC2_uni_R was performed on all cDNA. The original pipeline was this. For normalization, 1 million high-quality reads were randomly selected from each sample, with every read carrying a distinct molecular identifier. Instead of being binned into consensus sequences, reads with shared molecular identifiers were discarded. CDR3 identification, clonotype clustering and error correction used MiTCR with a Q25 quality threshold and the strictest error-elimination algorithm. A nonparametric unseen species model using Euler transformation provided a lower-bound estimate of total TCR beta diversity. The public sequencing data were trimmed at Q25 with fastp and processed into clonotypes with MiXCR by TCRdb, which kept only in-frame beta chains. Rows with a matching CDR3 protein are joined into one entry that keeps the most common DNA and genes. TCRdb, not the authors, supplied the V and J calls. A total of almost 1 million distinct CDR3 sequences appear in this sample, around 54% of them only once. About a fifth of the sample is in the top ten clones.

The V and J genes are TRBV29-1 and TRBJ2-7, with TRBD1 identical over 8 junction bases. Sequencing was carried out using blood. The receptor was isolated from a woman aged 55-75 years in good health. CDR3 region: CSVRQGNNEQYF. The DNA is as follows: TGCAGCGTTAGACAGGGGAACAACGAGCAGTACTTC.